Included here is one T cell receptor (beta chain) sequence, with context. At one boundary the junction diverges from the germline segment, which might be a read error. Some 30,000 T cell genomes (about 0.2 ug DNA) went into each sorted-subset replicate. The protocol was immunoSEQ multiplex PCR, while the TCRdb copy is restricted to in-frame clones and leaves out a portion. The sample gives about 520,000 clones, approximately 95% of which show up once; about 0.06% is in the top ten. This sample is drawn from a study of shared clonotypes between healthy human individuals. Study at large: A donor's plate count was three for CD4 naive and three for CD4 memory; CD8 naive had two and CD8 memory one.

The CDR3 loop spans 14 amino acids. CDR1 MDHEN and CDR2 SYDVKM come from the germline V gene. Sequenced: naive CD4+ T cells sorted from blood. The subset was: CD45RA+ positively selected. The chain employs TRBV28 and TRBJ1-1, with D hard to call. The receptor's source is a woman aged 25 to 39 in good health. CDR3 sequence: CANSLEFRRTEAFF. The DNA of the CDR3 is TGTGCCAACAGTTTGGAGTTCAGGAGGACTGAAGCTTTCTTT.